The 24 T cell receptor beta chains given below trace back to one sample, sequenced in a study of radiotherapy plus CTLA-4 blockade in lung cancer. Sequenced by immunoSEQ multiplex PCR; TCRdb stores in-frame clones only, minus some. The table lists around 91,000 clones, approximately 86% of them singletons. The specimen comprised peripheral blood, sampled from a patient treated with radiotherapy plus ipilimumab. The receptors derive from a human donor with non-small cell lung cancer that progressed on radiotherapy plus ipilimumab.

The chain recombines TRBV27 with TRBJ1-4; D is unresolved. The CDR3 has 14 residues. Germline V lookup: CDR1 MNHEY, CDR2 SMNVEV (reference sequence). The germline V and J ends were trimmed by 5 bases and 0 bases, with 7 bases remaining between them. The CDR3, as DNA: TGTGCCAGCAGTCAAGCAGCAACTAATGAAAAACTGTTTTTT. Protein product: CASSQAATNEKLFF.

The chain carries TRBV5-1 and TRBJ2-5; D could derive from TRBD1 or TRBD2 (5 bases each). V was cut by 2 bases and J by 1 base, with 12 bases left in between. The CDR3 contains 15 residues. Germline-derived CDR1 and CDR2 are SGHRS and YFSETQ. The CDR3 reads CASSLTPGTQETQYF. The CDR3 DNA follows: TGCGCCAGCAGCTTAACCCCCGGGACCCAAGAGACCCAGTACTTC.

The CDR3 reads CASSIRGEGPSYEQYF. CDR3 nucleotide sequence: TGTGCCAGCAGCATCAGGGGGGAGGGCCCCTCCTACGAGCAGTACTTC. V usage is TRBV9 and J usage is TRBJ2-7; D is possibly TRBD1 or TRBD2 (7 bases each). V was cut by 4 bases and J by 0 bases, with 17 bases left in between. The CDR3 consists of 16 residues. Germline V gives CDR1 SGDLS, CDR2 YYNGEE.

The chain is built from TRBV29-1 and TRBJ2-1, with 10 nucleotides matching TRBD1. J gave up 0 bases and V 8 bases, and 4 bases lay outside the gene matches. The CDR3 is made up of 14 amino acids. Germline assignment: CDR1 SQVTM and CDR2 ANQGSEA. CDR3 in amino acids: CSSRTGGSYNEQFF. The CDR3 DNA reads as TGCAGCTCCCGGACAGGGGGCTCCTACAATGAGCAGTTCTTC.

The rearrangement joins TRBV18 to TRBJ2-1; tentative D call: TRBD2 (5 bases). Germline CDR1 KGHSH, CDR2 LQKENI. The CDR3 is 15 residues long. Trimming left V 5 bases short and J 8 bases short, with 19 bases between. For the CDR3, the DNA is TGTGCCAGCTCAACAACGGACGCCCACGGGGATGAGCAGTTCTTC. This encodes CASSTTDAHGDEQFF.

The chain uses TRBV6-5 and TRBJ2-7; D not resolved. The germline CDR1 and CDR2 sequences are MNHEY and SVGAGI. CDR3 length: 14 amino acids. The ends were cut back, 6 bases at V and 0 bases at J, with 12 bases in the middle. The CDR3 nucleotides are TGTGCCAGCAGGGCCACGGCCAGCTCCTACGAGCAGTACTTC. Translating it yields CASRATASSYEQYF.

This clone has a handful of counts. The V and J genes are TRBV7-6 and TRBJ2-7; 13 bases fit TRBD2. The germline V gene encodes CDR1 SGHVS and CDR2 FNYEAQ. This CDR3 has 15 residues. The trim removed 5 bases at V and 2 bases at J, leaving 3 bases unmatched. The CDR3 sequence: CASSLLAGGTYEQYF. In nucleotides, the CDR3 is TGTGCCAGCAGCCTACTAGCGGGAGGGACCTACGAGCAGTACTTC.

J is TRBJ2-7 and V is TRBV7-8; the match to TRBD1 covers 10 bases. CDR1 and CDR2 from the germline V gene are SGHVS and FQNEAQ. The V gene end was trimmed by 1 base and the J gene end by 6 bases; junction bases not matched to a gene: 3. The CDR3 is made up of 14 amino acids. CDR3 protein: CASSLEGQGREQYF. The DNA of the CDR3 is TGTGCCAGCAGCTTAGAGGGACAGGGGCGCGAGCAGTACTTC. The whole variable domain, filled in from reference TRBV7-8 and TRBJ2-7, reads GAGVSQSPRYKVAKRGQDVALRCDPISGHVSLFWYQQALGQGPEFLTYFQNEAQLDKSGLPSDRFFAERPEGSVSTLKIQRTQQEDSAVYLCASSLEGQGREQYFGPGTRLTVT.

CDR3 nucleotide sequence: TGTGCCAGCAGCCTGAGCCGGGTAGGGTGGGGCCAAGAGACCCAGTACTTC. Translating gives CASSLSRVGWGQETQYF. This chain joins TRBV7-8 and TRBJ2-5; unclear D gene. The germline V gene has CDR1 SGHVS and CDR2 FQNEAQ. The CDR3 totals 17 residues. V dropped 5 bases and J dropped 1 base, with 20 bases sitting between them.

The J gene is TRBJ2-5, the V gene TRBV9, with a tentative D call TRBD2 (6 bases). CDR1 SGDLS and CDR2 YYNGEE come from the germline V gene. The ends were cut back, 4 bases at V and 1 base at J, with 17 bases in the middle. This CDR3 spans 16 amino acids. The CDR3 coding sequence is TGTGCCAGCAGCACCACCAGTGGGGAGGCCCAAGAGACCCAGTACTTC. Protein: CASSTTSGEAQETQYF.

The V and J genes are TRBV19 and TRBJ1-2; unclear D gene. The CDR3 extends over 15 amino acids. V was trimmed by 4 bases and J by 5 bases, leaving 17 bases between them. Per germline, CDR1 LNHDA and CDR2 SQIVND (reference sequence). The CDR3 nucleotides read TGTGCCAGTAGTAACGCCGCCGGGAGCCGTTATGGCTACACCTTC. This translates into CASSNAAGSRYGYTF.

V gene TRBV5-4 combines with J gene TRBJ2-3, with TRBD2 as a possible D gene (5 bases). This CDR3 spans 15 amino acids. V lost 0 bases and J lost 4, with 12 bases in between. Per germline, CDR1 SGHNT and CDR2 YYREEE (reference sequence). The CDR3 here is CASSLEVRSADTQYF. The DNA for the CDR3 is TGTGCCAGCAGCTTGGAAGTCCGTAGCGCAGATACGCAGTATTTT.

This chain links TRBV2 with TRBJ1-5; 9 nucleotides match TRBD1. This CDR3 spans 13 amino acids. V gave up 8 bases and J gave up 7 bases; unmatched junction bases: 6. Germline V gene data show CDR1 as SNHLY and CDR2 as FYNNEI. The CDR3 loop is CASVRDRDQPQHF. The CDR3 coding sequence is TGTGCCAGCGTACGGGACAGGGACCAGCCCCAGCATTTT.

The CDR3 sequence: CASSKPKGRGGYTF. The CDR3, as DNA: TGTGCCAGCAGTAAGCCAAAGGGGAGAGGGGGCTACACCTTC. The V gene is TRBV6-6, the J gene TRBJ1-2; D perhaps matches TRBD1 (5 bases). Trimming took off 5 bases at V and 8 bases at J, with 18 bases between the two ends. The CDR3 sequence is 14 residues long. The V gene's germline CDR1 is MNHNY and CDR2 SVGAGI (reference sequence).

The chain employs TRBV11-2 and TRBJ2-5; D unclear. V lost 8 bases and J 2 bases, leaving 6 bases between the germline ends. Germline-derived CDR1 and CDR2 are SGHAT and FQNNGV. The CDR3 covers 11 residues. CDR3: CASRAQETQYF. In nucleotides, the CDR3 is TGTGCCAGCCGGGCTCAAGAGACCCAGTACTTC.

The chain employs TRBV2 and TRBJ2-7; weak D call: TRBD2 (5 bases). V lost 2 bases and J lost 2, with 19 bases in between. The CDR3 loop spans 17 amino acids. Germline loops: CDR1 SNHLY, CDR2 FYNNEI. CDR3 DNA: TGTGCCAGCAGTGAATACGGGAAAAAGGGAGCCCCCTACGAGCAGTACTTC. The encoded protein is CASSEYGKKGAPYEQYF.

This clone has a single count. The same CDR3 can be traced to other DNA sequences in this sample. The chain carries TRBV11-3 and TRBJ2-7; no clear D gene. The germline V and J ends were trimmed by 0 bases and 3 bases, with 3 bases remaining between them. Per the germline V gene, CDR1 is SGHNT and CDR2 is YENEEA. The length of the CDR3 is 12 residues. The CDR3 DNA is TGTGCCAGCAGCTTAGATAGCTACGAGCAGTACTTC. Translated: CASSLDSYEQYF.

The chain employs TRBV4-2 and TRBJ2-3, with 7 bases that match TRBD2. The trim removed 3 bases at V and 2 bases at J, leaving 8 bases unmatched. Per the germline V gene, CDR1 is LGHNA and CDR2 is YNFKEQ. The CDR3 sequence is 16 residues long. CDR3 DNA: TGTGCCAGCAGCCAGAAAGGCGGGAGAAACACAGATACGCAGTATTTT. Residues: CASSQKGGRNTDTQYF.

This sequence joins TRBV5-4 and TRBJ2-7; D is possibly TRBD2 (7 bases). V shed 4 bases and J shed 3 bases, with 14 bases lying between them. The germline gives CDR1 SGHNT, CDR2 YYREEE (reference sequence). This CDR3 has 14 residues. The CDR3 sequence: CASSLMRGGYEQYF. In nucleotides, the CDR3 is TGTGCCAGCAGCCTTATGAGGGGGGGCTACGAGCAGTACTTC.

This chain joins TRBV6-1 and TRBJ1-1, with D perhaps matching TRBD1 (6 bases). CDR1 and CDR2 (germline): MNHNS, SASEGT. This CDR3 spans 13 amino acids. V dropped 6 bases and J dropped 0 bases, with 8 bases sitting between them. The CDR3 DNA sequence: TGTGCCAGCAGGGACAGAATGAACACTGAAGCTTTCTTT. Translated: CASRDRMNTEAFF.

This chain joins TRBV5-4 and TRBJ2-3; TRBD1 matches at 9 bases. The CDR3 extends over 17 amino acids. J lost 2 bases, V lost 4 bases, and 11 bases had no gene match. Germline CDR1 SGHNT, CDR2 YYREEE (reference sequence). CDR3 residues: CASSPGTGKGLTDTQYF. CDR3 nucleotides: TGTGCCAGCAGCCCCGGGACAGGGAAGGGCCTCACAGATACGCAGTATTTT.

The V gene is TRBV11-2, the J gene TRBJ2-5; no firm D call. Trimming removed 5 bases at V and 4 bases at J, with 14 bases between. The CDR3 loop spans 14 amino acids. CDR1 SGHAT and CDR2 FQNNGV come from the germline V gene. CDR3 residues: CASSNDILSETQYF. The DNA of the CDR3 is TGTGCCAGCAGCAACGACATCCTCTCAGAGACCCAGTACTTC. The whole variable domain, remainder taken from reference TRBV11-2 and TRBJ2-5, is EAGVAQSPRYKIIEKRQSVAFWCNPISGHATLYWYQQILGQGPKLLIQFQNNGVVDDSQLPKDRFSAERLKGVDSTLKIQPAKLEDSAVYLCASSNDILSETQYFGPGTRLLVL.

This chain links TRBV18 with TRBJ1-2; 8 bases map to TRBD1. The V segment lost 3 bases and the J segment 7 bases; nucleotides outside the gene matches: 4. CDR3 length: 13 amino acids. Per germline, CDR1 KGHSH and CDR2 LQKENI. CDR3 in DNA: TGTGCCAGCTCACCCCAACAGGGGGGTGGCTACACCTTC. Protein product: CASSPQQGGGYTF.

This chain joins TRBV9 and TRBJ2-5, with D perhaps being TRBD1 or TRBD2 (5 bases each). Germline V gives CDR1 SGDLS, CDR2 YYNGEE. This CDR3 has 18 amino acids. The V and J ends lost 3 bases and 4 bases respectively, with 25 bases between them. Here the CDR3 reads CASSAGTGTSDLGETQYF. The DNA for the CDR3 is TGTGCCAGCAGCGCCGGTACCGGGACCTCGGATTTGGGAGAGACCCAGTACTTC.